One TCR beta chain is described in this entry. The antigen this receptor binds is unknown. No base qualities exist here, and no much larger clone lies one base off it. Participants in the prospective study were aged about 18 to 95 years, lived in 20 to 30 United States geographic areas, and enrolled through a virtual design. To assign participants to cohorts, the prospective study relied on clinical history that participants themselves reported in a screening survey and a study questionnaire. ImmuneRACE Cohort 3 recovered participants were defined by two consecutive negative NP/OP PCR tests, healthcare professional clearance, or symptom resolution. Each participant in the prospective study had whole blood, serum and a nasopharyngeal or oropharyngeal swab collected by mobile phlebotomists. Participants in the prospective study had the option to provide additional blood draws and questionnaires over a roughly 2-month period. Before DNA extraction, blood samples from the prospective study were shipped at room temperature or frozen.

These data belong to a study of blood T cell repertoires in COVID-19 (dated by TCRdb to between 2020 and 2021). Concerning the study at large: Collaborator samples came from the United States, Italy and Spain and covered acute and convalescent phases of COVID-19. The material from the prospective study consisted of cDNA or gDNA derived from T cells, B-cell-depleted T cells, or PBMCs. Deeply sampled blood TCRbeta repertoires from subjects exposed to, actively infected with, or recovered from COVID-19 were included in the dataset. The repertoires were made available in a free public database intended to serve as a resource for research on the immune response to SARS-CoV-2. Samples came from the ongoing ImmuneRACE study (first 160 participants) plus 1,254 subjects from 6 global collaborators. Nearly every sample came with metadata listing a de-identified subject ID, COVID-19 status, age in years and sex. HLA class I and class II types, where available, came from metadata supplied by the sample provider rather than from assay-based typing.

The immunoSEQ Assay, a bias-controlled multiplex PCR, was used to amplify TCRbeta CDR3 regions from genomic DNA. Concerning the study's data processing: Nucleated cell counts per sample were estimated from amplification of reference gene primers within the assay. Sequence reads were collapsed and filtered to measure the absolute abundance of every unique TCRbeta CDR3 rearrangement. For each sample, productive Simpson clonality was calculated as the square root of Simpson's diversity index across productive rearrangements. Imported from immuneACCESS, the table was reduced by TCRdb to in-frame sequences with V and J called. These copies leave out some clones; in studies compared against another copy, an unresolved V gene accounts for under half, and the cause of the remainder is not known. That table gives V, J and clone size, and the DNA gave D and trimming. The sample table contains about 160,000 clones; only one count was recorded for 75% to 85% of them. In total, the top ten clones hold roughly 3.4% of the sample.

The V end gives up 6 bases and the J end 4 bases, leaving 3 bases in the junction not matched to a gene. The CDR3 numbers 13 residues from cysteine through phenylalanine. The only DNA kept is the CDR3, 39 bases in frame from the first base. Sequences SNHLY (CDR1) and FYNNEI (CDR2) are obtained from the germline V gene. Study-wide findings and limitations: The quantity of clinical and demographic metadata differed by source and by participant and was supplied without curation.

Here the chain combines TRBV2 and TRBJ1-3, with TRBD1 identical over 7 junction bases. Sequenced: PBMCs or T cells enriched from blood (not recorded which). This receptor was taken from a woman aged 60-75 years who had recovered from COVID-19. The CDR3 has the sequence CASSRGEGNTIYF. The sequence in DNA is TGTGCCAGCAGCAGGGGGGAAGGAAACACCATATATTTT.